Listed here are 6 T cell receptor beta chains from one sample, sequenced in a study of T cell changes during pregnancy in multiple sclerosis. Clones were sequenced by immunoSEQ multiplex PCR, and TCRdb holds only the in-frame ones, with some missing. The table has tens of thousands of clones, just over 90% seen once. The source was CD8+ T cells from peripheral blood mononuclear cells, collected in the second trimester of pregnancy. The receptors come from a female donor with multiple sclerosis, enrolled in a pregnancy study.

V and J are TRBV5-8 and TRBJ2-7, with a possible D match to TRBD1 (6 bases). Germline loops: CDR1 SGHTS, CDR2 YDEGEE. The CDR3 contains 13 residues. V lost 2 bases and J lost 1, with 7 bases in between. The chain's CDR3 is CASSLQGSYEQYF. In DNA, the CDR3 is TGTGCCAGCAGCTTACAGGGTTCCTACGAGCAGTACTTC.

This clone was detected only once. V gene TRBV27 combines with J gene TRBJ1-1; D gene uncertain. There are 14 residues in the CDR3. Germline V gene data show CDR1 as MNHEY and CDR2 as SMNVEV (reference sequence). V lost 5 bases, J lost 1 base, and 11 bases lay in between. CDR3 protein: CASSRVDTNTEAFF. The DNA of the CDR3 is TGTGCCAGCAGTCGGGTGGATACGAACACTGAAGCTTTCTTT.

The chain joins TRBV7-6 to TRBJ2-7; 8 nucleotides match TRBD2. The CDR3 spans 15 residues. Trimming removed 4 bases from V and 5 bases from J; junction bases left unmatched: 10. CDR1 is SGHVS and CDR2 is FNYEAQ in the germline V gene. The CDR3 sequence: CASSSILGSGNEQYF. CDR3 coding DNA: TGTGCCAGCAGCTCGATCTTGGGTAGCGGGAACGAGCAGTACTTC.

The chain employs TRBV5-4 and TRBJ1-3, with TRBD1 matching over 7 bases. The CDR3 loop spans 14 amino acids. CDR1 SGHNT and CDR2 YYREEE come from the germline V gene (reference sequence). V dropped 0 bases and J dropped 4; count of bases not matched to a gene: 1. CDR3 DNA sequence: TGTGCCAGCAGCTTGGGGGGACAGGGAAACACCATATATTTT. Translation gives CASSLGGQGNTIYF.

V is TRBV27 and J is TRBJ2-1, with 9 bases that match TRBD1. The length of the CDR3 is 16 residues. J was trimmed by 3 bases and V by 7 bases; bases with no gene match: 10. Germline V gene data show CDR1 as MNHEY and CDR2 as SMNVEV (reference sequence). The CDR3 nucleotides are TGTGCCAGCACCTCAAGGGAGGACAGGGGCTACAATGAGCAGTTCTTC. It specifies CASTSREDRGYNEQFF.

The chain carries TRBV27 and TRBJ2-6; TRBD2 might be the D (6 bases). Per germline, CDR1 MNHEY and CDR2 SMNVEV (reference sequence). The CDR3 runs 16 residues. The ends were cut back, 4 bases at V and 0 bases at J, with 10 bases in the middle. CDR3 protein: CASSWGGISGANVLTF. The CDR3 DNA follows: TGTGCCAGCAGTTGGGGAGGCATCTCTGGGGCCAACGTCCTGACTTTC.